Each of the 3 T cell receptor beta chains below was sequenced from the same sample in a study of T cell responses to AZD1222 COVID-19 vaccine. TCRdb's table, derived via immunoSEQ multiplex PCR, lists solely in-frame clones and lacks some. The sample has 100,000 or so clones; around nine tenths are singletons. Sequencing used peripheral blood, obtained 28 days after the second AZD1222 dose. The receptors derive from an adult who received the AZD1222 COVID-19 vaccine.

The genes are TRBV5-1 and TRBJ2-1, with 10 positions matching TRBD2. This CDR3 has 15 amino acids. The V gene end was trimmed by 4 bases and the J gene end by 4 bases; junction bases not matched to a gene: 5. Germline V gene lookup returns CDR1 SGHRS and CDR2 YFSETQ. DNA for the CDR3: TGCGCCAGCAGCCTTGGACTAGCGGATTACAATGAGCAGTTCTTC. This encodes CASSLGLADYNEQFF.

The chain employs TRBV10-3 and TRBJ1-2; D gene ambiguous. This CDR3 spans 13 amino acids. Deletions cut 3 bases from V and 5 bases from J, with 10 bases between. Looked up from germline, CDR1 is ENHRY and CDR2 is SYGVKD. DNA of the CDR3: TGTGCCATCAGTGAACGTCCTGAATATGGCTACACCTTC. Translating it yields CAISERPEYGYTF.

The genes are TRBV7-9 and TRBJ1-4; unclear D gene. The V end was cut by 0 bases, the J end by 7 bases, with 12 bases between. Germline-derived CDR1 and CDR2 are SEHNR and FQNEAQ (reference sequence). The CDR3 is 15 residues long. The CDR3 loop reads CASSLAPKASEKLFF. The CDR3 DNA reads as TGTGCCAGCAGCTTAGCGCCAAAGGCTAGTGAAAAACTGTTTTTT. Combining the CDR3 with reference TRBV7-9 and TRBJ1-4 gives the whole variable domain DTGVSQNPRHKITKRGQNVTFRCDPISEHNRLYWYRQTLGQGPEFLTYFQNEAQLEKSRLLSDRFSAERPKGSFSTLEIQRTEQGDSAMYLCASSLAPKASEKLFFGSGTQLSVL.